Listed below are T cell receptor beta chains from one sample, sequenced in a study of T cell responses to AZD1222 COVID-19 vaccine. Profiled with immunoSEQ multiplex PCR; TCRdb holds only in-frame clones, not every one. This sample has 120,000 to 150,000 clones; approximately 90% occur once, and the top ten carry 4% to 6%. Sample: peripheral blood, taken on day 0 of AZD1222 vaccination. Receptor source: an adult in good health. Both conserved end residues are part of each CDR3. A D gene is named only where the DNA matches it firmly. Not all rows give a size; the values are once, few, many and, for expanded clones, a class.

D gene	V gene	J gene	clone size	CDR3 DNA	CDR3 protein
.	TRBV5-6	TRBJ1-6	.	TGTGCCAGCAGCTTGGGGTCAGCACATGCTCATAATTCACCCCTCCACTTT	CASSLGSAHAHNSPLHF
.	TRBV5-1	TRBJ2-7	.	TGCGCCAGCAGTTCTCCTCTGGACGAGCAGTACTTC	CASSSPLDEQYF
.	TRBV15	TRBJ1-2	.	TGTGCCACCAGCAGAGGGGGACTCTCTCATGGCTATGGCTACACCTTC	CATSRGGLSHGYGYTF
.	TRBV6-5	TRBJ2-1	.	TGTGCCAGCACAGCCGAAGGCACACGAGAGAATGAGCAGTTCTTC	CASTAEGTRENEQFF
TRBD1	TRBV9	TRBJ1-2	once	TGTGCCAGCAGCACACAGGGGGCAGGTGATGGCTACACCTTC	CASSTQGAGDGYTF
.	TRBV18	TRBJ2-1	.	TGTGCCAGCTCACCTATGAATGAATACGAGCAGTTCTTC	CASSPMNEYEQFF
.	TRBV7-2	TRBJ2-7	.	TGTGCCAGCAGCTTGTTGACCGAGCAGTACTTC	CASSLLTEQYF
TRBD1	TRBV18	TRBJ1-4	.	TGTGCCAGCTCACCCGGGACAGAGGAAAAACTGTTTTTT	CASSPGTEEKLFF
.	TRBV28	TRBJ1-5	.	TGTGCCAGCAACCCAGGGCCACTAACGAATCAGCCCCAGCATTTT	CASNPGPLTNQPQHF
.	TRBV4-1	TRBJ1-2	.	TGCGCCAGCAGCCAAAGACTTAACTATGGCTACACCTTC	CASSQRLNYGYTF
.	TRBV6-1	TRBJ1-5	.	TGTGCCAGCAGTGAATATGGGATAGCGGCCGGTCGGCCCCAGCATTTT	CASSEYGIAAGRPQHF
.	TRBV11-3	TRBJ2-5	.	TGTGCCAGCAGCTCCATATCGGATGGGGCCCAGTACTTC	CASSSISDGAQYF
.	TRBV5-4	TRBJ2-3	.	TGTGCCAGCAGCCCCCCTAGCACAGATACGCAGTATTTT	CASSPPSTDTQYF
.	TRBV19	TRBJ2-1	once	TGTGCCAGTAGTATGCTACTAGTCTCTGGCAATGAGCAGTTCTTC	CASSMLLVSGNEQFF
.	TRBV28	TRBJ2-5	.	TGTGCCAGCAGAGAGGGGGGGGGCGAGACCCAGTACTTC	CASREGGGETQYF
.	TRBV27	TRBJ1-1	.	TGTGCCAGCAGCCGCGAACCGGTGGCTGAAGCTTTCTTT	CASSREPVAEAFF
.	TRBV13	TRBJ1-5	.	TGTGCCAGCAGCTTCGGGGGTTGGCAGCCCCAGCATTTT	CASSFGGWQPQHF
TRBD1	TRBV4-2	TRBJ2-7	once	TGTGCCAGCAGCCGAATAGGACAGGGGACCTACGAGCAGTACTTC	CASSRIGQGTYEQYF